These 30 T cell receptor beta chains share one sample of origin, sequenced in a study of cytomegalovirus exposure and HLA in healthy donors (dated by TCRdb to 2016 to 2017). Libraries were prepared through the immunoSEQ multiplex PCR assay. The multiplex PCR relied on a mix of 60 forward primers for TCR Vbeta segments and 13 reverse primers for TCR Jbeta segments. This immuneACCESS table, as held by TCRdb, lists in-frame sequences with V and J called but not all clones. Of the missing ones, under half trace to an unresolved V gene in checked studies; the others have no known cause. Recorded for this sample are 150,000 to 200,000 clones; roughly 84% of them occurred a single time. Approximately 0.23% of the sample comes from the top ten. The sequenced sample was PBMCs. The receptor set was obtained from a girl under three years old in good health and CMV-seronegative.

The CDR3 spells CASREQGPHYGYTF. The CDR3 DNA reads as TGCGCCAGCAGGGAACAGGGACCCCACTATGGCTACACCTTC. This sequence joins TRBV5-1 and TRBJ1-2, with a weak D call TRBD1 (6 bases). Germline CDR1 reads SGHRS; CDR2 reads YFSETQ. The length of the CDR3 is 14 residues. V lost 5 bases, J lost 3 bases, and 14 bases lay in between.

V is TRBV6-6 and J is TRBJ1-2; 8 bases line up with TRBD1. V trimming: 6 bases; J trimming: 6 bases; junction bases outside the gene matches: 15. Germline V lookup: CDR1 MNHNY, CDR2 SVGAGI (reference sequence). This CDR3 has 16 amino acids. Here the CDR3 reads CASRRPQGAGWNGYTF. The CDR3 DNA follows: TGTGCCAGCAGACGCCCCCAGGGGGCAGGATGGAATGGCTACACCTTC.

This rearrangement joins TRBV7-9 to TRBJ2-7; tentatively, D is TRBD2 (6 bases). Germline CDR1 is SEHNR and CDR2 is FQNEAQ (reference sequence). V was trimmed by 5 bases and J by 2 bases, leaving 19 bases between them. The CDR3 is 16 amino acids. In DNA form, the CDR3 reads TGTGCCAGCAGCCGTTTCGGGGGTTCCTCTACCTACGAGCAGTACTTC. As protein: CASSRFGGSSTYEQYF.

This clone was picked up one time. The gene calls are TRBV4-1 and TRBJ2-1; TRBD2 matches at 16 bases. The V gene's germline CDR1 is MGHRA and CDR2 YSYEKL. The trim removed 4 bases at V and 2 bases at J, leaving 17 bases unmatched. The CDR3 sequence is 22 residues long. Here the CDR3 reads CASSRTGTSGRAPHSPYNEQFF. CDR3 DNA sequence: TGCGCCAGCAGCCGAACCGGGACTAGCGGGAGGGCCCCACATTCCCCCTACAATGAGCAGTTCTTC.

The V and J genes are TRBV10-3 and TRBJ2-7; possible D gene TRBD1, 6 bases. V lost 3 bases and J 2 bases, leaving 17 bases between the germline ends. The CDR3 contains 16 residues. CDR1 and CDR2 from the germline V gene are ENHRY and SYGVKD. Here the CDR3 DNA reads TGTGCCATCAGTGATCAGACAGGCTACTTTACCTACGAGCAGTACTTC. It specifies CAISDQTGYFTYEQYF.

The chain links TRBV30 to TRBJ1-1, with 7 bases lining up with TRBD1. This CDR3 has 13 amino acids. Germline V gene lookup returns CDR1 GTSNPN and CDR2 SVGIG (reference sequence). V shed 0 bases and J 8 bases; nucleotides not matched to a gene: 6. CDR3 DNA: TGTGCCTGGAGTGTAACGGGACAGACAGAAGCTTTCTTT. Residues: CAWSVTGQTEAFF. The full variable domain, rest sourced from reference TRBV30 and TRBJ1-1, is SQTIHQWPATLVQPVGSPLSLECTVEGTSNPNLYWYRQAAGRGLQLLFYSVGIGQISSEVPQNLSASRPQDRQFILSSKKLLLSDSGFYLCAWSVTGQTEAFFGQGTRLTVV.

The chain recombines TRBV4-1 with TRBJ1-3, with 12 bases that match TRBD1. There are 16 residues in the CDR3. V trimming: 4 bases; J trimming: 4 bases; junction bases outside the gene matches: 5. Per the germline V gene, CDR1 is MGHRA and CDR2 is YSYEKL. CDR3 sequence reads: CASSRDRGLWGNTIYF. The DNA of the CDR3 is TGCGCCAGCAGCCGGGACAGGGGGCTATGGGGAAACACCATATATTTT.

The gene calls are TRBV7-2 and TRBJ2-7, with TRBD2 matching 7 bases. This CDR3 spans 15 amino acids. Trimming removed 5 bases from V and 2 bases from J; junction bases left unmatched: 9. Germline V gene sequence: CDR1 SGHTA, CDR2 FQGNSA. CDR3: CASSPLGGRAYEQYF. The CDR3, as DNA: TGTGCCAGCAGCCCCCTAGGAGGGAGGGCCTACGAGCAGTACTTC.

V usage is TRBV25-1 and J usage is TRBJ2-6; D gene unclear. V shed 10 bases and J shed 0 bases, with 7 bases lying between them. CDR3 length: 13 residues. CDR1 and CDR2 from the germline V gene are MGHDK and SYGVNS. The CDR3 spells CATSHSGANVLTF. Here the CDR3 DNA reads TGTGCCACCAGCCACTCTGGGGCCAACGTCCTGACTTTC.

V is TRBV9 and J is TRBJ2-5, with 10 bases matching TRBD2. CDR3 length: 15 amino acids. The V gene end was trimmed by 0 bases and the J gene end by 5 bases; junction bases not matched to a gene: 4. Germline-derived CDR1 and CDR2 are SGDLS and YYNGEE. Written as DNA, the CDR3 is TGTGCCAGCAGCGTAGAAGCGGGGGGGAGGGAGACCCAGTACTTC. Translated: CASSVEAGGRETQYF.

The CDR3 DNA follows: TGTGCCAGCAGCTTGGTCGGCGGGGGGGCCAGTGAGCAGTTCTTC. Translating it yields CASSLVGGGASEQFF. This rearrangement joins TRBV5-5 to TRBJ2-1, with 9 bases fitting TRBD2. The germline V gene encodes CDR1 SGHKS and CDR2 YYEKEE (reference sequence). J gave up 9 bases and V 0 bases, and 7 bases lay outside the gene matches. The CDR3 extends over 15 amino acids.

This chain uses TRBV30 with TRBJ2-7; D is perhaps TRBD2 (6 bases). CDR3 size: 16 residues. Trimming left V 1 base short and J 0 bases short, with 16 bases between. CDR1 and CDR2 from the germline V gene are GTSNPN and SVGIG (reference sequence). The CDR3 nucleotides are TGTGCCTGGAGTGCCTTGGACGGGAGATTCTCCTACGAGCAGTACTTC. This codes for CAWSALDGRFSYEQYF. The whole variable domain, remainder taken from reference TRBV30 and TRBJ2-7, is SQTIHQWPATLVQPVGSPLSLECTVEGTSNPNLYWYRQAAGRGLQLLFYSVGIGQISSEVPQNLSASRPQDRQFILSSKKLLLSDSGFYLCAWSALDGRFSYEQYFGPGTRLTVT.

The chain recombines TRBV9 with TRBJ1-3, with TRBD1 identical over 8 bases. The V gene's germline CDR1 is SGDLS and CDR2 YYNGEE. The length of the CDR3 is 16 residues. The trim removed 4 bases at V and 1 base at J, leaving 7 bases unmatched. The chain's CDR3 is CASSRDRWPSGNTIYF. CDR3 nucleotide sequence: TGTGCCAGCAGCAGGGACAGGTGGCCTTCTGGAAACACCATATATTTT.

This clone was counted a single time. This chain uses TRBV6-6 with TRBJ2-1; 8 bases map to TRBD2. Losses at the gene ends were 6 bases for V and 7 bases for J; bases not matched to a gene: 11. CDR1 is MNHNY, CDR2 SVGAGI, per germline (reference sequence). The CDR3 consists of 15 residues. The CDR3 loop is CASSTSGRALNEQFF. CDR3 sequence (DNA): TGTGCCAGCAGCACCAGCGGGAGAGCCTTAAATGAGCAGTTCTTC.

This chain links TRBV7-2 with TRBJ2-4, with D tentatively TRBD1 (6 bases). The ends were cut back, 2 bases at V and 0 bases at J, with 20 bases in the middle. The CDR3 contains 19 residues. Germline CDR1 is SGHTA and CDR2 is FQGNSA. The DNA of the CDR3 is TGTGCCAGCAGCTTACGGTCCGGACAGACTGGACTAGCCAAAAACATTCAGTACTTC. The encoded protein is CASSLRSGQTGLAKNIQYF.

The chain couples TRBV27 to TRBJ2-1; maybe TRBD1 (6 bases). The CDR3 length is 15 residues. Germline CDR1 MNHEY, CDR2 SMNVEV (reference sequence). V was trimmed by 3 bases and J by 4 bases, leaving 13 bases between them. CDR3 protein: CASSFYRVAYNEQFF. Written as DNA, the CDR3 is TGTGCCAGCAGTTTTTACAGGGTGGCATACAATGAGCAGTTCTTC.

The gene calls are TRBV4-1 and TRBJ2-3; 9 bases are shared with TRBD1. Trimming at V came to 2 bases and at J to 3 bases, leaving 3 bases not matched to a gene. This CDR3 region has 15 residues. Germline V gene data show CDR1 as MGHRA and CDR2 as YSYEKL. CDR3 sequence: CASSQSGTGTDTQYF. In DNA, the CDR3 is TGCGCCAGCAGCCAAAGCGGGACAGGGACAGATACGCAGTATTTT.

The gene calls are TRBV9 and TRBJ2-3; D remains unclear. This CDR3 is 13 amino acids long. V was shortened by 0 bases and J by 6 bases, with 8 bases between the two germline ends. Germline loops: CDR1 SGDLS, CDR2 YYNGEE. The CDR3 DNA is TGTGCCAGCAGCGTAGCGTCTGGCGATACGCAGTATTTT. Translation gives CASSVASGDTQYF. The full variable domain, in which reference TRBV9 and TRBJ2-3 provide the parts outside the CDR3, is DSGVTQTPKHLITATGQRVTLRCSPRSGDLSVYWYQQSLDQGLQFLIQYYNGEERAKGNILERFSAQQFPDLHSELNLSSLELGDSALYFCASSVASGDTQYFGPGTRLTVL.

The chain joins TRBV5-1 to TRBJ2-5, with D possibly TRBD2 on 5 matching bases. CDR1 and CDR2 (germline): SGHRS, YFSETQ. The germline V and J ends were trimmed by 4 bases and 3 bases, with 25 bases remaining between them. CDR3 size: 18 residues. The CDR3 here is CASSVGWVGLGGEETQYF. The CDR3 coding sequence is TGCGCCAGCAGCGTTGGGTGGGTCGGACTCGGAGGAGAAGAGACCCAGTACTTC.

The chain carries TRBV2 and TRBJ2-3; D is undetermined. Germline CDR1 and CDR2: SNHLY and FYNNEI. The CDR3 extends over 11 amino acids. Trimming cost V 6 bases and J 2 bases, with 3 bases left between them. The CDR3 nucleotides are TGTGCCAGCAGGTACACAGATACGCAGTATTTT. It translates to CASRYTDTQYF. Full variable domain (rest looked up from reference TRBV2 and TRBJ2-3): EPEVTQTPSHQVTQMGQEVILRCVPISNHLYFYWYRQILGQKVEFLVSFYNNEISEKSEIFDDQFSVERPDGSNFTLKIRSTKLEDSAMYFCASRYTDTQYFGPGTRLTVL.

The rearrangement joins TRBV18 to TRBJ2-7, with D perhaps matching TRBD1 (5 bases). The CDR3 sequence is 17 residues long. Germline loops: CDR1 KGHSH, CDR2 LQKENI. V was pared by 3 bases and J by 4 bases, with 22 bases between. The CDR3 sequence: CASSPFPGHKGLYEQYF. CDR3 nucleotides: TGTGCCAGCTCACCTTTCCCTGGACACAAAGGCCTATACGAGCAGTACTTC.

In DNA form, the CDR3 reads TGTGCCAGCAGCCCCGTCGGACTAGCGGGGGGGATAGAGACCCAGTACTTC. Translating gives CASSPVGLAGGIETQYF. The chain uses TRBV4-2 and TRBJ2-5; 15 bases map to TRBD2. Germline CDR1 is LGHNA and CDR2 is YNFKEQ. The junction had 7 bases not matched to a gene; V was cut back by 4 bases and J by 4 bases. The CDR3 runs 17 residues.

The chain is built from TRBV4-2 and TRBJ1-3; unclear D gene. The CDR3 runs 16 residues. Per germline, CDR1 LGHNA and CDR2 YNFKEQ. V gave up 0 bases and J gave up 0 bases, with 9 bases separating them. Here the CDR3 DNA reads TGTGCCAGCAGCCAAGATTACGAGTTCTCTGGAAACACCATATATTTT. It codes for CASSQDYEFSGNTIYF.

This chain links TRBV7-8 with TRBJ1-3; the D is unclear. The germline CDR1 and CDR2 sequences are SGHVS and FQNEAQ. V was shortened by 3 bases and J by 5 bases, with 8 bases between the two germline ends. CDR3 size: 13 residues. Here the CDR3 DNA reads TGTGCCAGCAGCTTCAGGCCTCGAAACACCATATATTTT. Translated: CASSFRPRNTIYF.

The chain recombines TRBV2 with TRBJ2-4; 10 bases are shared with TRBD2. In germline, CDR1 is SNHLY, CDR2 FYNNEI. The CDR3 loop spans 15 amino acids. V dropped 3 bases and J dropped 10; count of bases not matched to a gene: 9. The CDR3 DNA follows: TGTGCCAGCAGTGAGGGGACTAGCGCGGGGGGGATTCAGTACTTC. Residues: CASSEGTSAGGIQYF.

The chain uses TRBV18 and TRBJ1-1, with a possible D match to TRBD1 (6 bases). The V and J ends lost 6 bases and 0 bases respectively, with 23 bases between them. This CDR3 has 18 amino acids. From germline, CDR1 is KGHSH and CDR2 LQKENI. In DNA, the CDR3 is TGTGCCAGCTCTCACGGGGGGCCGGTTTCGCAAATGAACACTGAAGCTTTCTTT. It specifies CASSHGGPVSQMNTEAFF.

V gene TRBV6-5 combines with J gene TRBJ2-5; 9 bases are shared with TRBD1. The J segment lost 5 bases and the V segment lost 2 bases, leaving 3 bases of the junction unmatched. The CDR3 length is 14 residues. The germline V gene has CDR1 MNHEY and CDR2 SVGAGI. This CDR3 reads CASSYPGTGETQYF. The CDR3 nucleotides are TGTGCCAGCAGTTACCCCGGGACAGGGGAGACCCAGTACTTC.

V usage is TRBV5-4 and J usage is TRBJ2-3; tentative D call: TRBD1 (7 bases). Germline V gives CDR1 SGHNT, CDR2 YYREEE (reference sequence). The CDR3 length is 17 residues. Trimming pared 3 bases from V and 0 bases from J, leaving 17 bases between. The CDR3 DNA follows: TGTGCCAGCAGCTCAAACAGGGGACTTACAAGCACAGATACGCAGTATTTT. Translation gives CASSSNRGLTSTDTQYF.

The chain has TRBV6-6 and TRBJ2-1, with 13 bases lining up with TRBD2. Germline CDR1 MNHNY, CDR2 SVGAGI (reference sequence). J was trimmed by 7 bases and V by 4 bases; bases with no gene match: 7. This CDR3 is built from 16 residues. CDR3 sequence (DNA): TGTGCCAGCAGTTCCGGACTAGCGGGAGATAAGAATGAGCAGTTCTTC. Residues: CASSSGLAGDKNEQFF.

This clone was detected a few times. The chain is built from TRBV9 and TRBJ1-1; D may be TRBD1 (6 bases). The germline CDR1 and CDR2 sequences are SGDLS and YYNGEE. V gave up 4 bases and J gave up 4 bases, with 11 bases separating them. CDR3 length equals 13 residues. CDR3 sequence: CASSTTGFTEAFF. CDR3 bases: TGTGCCAGCAGCACTACAGGGTTCACTGAAGCTTTCTTT.